This T cell receptor beta chain derives from a study of T cell responses to AZD1222 COVID-19 vaccine. General study results and limits: Spike-spanning, vaccine-associated CD4 TCRs were dominant at 160-218 and 743-854. Females outnumbered males among donors, who were mostly white British; clonal diversity was possibly underestimated.

Data came from immunoSEQ multiplex PCR; TCRdb stores just in-frame clones and leaves some out. Of 75,000 to 95,000 clones detected, about 92% appear once; the ten largest clones hold roughly 3.9%. Germline loops: CDR1 SGHTA, CDR2 FQGNSA. CDR3 length: 13 amino acids. V gave up 5 bases and J gave up 3 bases, with 10 bases separating them. Notes on this clone: The antigen remains undetermined.

The sequence came from an adult in good health. The V and J genes are TRBV7-2 and TRBJ1-2, with D uncertain. Specimen: peripheral blood, collected on day 0 of AZD1222 vaccination. This CDR3 is CASSPDGDYGYTF. Written as DNA, the CDR3 is TGTGCCAGCAGCCCCGATGGTGACTATGGCTACACCTTC.